This T cell receptor beta chain was recorded in a study of identical twins. General study findings and limits: Analyses based on zero insertions could be partly confounded by invariant MAIT and iNKT cells. While abundant cord blood beta clonotypes carried fewer insertions, memory repertoires showed no such pattern. Conclusions leaned on cross-sectional statistical analysis and did not track the same donors over time. The degree of excess twin sharing was weaker in beta out-of-frame sequences.

This clonotype was detected many times. Its antigen is unknown. Per the germline V gene, CDR1 is MNHEY and CDR2 is SVGEGT. The V and J ends lost 10 bases and 3 bases, in that order; junction bases with no gene match: 9. The CDR3 consists of 14 residues. MiXCR, run by TCRdb on the 5' RACE reads, gives a single entry per CDR3 protein. The profile shows fewer than 250,000 distinct CDR3 sequences, 7% to 8.5% of them singletons. These records were also assigned to another study, of yellow fever vaccine responses in identical twins.

V gene TRBV6-2 or TRBV6-3 combines with J gene TRBJ2-1; 7 positions match TRBD2. The receptor's source is a young woman in good health. The sequenced sample was CD8+ T cells sorted from blood. CDR3 nucleotides: TGTGCCATCTCTCCTGGGGGGGACTACAATGAGCAGTTCTTC. Translated: CAISPGGDYNEQFF.